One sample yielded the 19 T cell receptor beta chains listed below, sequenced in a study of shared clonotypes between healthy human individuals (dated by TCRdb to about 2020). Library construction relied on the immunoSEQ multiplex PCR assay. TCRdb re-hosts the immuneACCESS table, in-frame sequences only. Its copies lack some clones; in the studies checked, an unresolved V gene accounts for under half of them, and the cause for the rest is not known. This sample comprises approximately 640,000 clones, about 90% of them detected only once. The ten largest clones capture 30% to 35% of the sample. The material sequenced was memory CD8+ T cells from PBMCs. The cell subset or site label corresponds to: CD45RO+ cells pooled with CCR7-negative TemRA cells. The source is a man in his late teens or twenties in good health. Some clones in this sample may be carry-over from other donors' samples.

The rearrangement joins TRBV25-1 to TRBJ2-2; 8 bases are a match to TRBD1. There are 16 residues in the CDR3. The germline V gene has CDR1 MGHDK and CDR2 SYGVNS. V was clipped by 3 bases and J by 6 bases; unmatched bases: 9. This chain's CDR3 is CASSERQGFPPGELFF. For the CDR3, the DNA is TGTGCCAGCAGTGAGAGACAGGGGTTCCCTCCCGGGGAGCTGTTTTTT.

The CDR3 reads CASVRSGEPPYEQYF. The CDR3 bases are TGTGCCAGCGTCCGGTCGGGGGAACCCCCCTACGAGCAGTACTTC. This chain uses TRBV28 with TRBJ2-7; D possibly corresponds to TRBD2 (6 bases). The CDR3 totals 15 residues. V lost 8 bases, J lost 2 bases, and 19 bases lay in between. In germline, CDR1 is MDHEN, CDR2 SYDVKM.

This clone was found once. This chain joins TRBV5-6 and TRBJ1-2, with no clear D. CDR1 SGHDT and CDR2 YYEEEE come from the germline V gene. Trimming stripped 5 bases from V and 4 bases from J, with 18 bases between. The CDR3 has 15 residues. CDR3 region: CASRPEVPGSYGYTF. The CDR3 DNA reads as TGTGCCAGCAGACCCGAGGTTCCGGGGAGCTATGGCTACACCTTC.

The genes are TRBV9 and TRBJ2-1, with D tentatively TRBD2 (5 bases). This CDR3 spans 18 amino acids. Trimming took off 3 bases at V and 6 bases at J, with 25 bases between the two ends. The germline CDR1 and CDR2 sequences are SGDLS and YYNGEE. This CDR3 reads CASSGSDTKPREPNEQFF. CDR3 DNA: TGTGCCAGCAGCGGATCCGATACAAAGCCCCGGGAACCCAATGAGCAGTTCTTC.

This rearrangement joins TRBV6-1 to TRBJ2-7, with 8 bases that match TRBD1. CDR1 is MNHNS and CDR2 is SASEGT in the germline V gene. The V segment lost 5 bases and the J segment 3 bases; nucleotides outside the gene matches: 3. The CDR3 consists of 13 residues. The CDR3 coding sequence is TGTGCCAGCAGTCGGGACAGGATCTACGAGCAGTACTTC. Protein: CASSRDRIYEQYF.

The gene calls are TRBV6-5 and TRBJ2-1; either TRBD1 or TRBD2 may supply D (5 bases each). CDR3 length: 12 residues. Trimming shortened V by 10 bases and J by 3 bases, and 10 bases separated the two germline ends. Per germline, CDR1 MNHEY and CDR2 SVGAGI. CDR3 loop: CAIRDGYNEQFF. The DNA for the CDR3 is TGTGCCATCCGGGACGGCTACAATGAGCAGTTCTTC.

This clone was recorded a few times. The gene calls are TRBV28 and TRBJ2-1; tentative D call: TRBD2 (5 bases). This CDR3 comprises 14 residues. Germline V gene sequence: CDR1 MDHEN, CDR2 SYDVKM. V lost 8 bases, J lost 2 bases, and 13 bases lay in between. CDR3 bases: TGTGCCAGCCTGGGAGTAAGTCCCTACAATGAGCAGTTCTTC. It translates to CASLGVSPYNEQFF.

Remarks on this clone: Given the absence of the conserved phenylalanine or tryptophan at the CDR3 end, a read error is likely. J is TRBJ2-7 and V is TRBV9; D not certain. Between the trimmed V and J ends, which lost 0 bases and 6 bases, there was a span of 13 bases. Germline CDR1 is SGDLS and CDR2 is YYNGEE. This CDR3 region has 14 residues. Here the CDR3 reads CASSVEEQWLEQYL. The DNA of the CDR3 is TGTGCCAGCAGCGTAGAGGAGCAATGGCTCGAGCAGTACCTC.

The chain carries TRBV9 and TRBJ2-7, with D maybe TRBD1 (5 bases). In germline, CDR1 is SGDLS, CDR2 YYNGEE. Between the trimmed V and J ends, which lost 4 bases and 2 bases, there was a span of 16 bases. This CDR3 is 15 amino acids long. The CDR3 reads CASSTGDSYTYEQYF. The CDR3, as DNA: TGTGCCAGCAGCACCGGTGACAGTTATACCTACGAGCAGTACTTC.

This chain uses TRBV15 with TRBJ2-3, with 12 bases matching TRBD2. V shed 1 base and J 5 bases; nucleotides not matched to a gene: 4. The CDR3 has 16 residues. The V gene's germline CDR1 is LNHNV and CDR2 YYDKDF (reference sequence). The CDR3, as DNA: TGTGCCACCAGCAGAGCTAGCGGGAGGGCCGGAGATACGCAGTATTTT. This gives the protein CATSRASGRAGDTQYF.

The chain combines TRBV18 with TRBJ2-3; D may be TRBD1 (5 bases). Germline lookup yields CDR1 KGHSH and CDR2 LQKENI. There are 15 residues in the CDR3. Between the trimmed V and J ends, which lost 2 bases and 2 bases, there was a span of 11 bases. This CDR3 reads CASSPSRQYTDTQYF. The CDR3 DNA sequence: TGTGCCAGCTCACCATCAAGACAGTACACAGATACGCAGTATTTT.

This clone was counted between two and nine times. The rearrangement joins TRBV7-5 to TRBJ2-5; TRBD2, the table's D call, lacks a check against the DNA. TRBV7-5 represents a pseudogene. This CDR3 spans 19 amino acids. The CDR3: CARSLTAVSGGVPGETQYF. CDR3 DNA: TGTGCCAGAAGCCTCACAGCCGTGTCGGGGGGGGTTCCAGGAGAGACCCAGTACTTC.

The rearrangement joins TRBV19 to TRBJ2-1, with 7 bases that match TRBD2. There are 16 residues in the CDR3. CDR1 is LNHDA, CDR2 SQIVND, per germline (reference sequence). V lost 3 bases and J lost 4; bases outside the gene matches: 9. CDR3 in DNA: TGTGCCAGTAGTATGTCACCGGGAGGAGGTTACAATGAGCAGTTCTTC. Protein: CASSMSPGGGYNEQFF.

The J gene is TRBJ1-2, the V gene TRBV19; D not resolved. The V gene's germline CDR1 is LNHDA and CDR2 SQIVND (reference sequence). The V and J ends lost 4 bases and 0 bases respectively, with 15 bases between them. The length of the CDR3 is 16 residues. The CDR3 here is CASSNPTTYPNYGYTF. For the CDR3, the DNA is TGTGCCAGTAGTAACCCCACGACTTACCCTAACTATGGCTACACCTTC.

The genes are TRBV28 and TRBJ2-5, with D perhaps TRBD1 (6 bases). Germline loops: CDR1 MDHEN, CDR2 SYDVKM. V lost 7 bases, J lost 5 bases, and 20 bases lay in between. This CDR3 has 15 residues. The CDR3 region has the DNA TGTGCCAGCACGCCCGGGACATCATATTCGGAGACCCAGTACTTC. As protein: CASTPGTSYSETQYF.

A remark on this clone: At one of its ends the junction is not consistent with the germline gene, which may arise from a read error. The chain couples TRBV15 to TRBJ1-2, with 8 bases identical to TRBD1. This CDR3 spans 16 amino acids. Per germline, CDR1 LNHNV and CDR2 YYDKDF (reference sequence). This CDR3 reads CATSRADRVRFYGYTF. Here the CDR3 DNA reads TGTGCCACCAGTAGAGCGGACAGGGTTCGTTTCTATGGCTACACCTTC.

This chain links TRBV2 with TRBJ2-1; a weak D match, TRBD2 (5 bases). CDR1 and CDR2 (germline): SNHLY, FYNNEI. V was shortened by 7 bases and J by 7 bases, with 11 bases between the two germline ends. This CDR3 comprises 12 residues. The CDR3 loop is CASKGVGNEQFF. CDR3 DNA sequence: TGTGCCAGCAAGGGAGTTGGGAATGAGCAGTTCTTC.

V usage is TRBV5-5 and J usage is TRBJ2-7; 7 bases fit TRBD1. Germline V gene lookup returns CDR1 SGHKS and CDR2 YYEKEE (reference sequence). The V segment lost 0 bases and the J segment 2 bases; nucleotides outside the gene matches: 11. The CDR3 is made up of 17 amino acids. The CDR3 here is CASSLGPHRGWTYEQYF. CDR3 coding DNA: TGTGCCAGCAGCTTGGGCCCCCACAGGGGATGGACCTACGAGCAGTACTTC.

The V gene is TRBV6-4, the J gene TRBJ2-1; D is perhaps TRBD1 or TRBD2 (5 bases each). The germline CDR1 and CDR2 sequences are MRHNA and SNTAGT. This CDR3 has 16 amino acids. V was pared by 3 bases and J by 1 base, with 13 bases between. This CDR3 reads CASSEWGIGSYNEQFF. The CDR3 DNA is TGTGCCAGCAGTGAATGGGGGATCGGATCCTACAATGAGCAGTTCTTC.